This TCR beta chain was identified in a study of blood T cell repertoires in COVID-19. Looking at the study overall: Acute-phase and convalescent COVID-19 samples originated in the United States, Italy and Spain. Sources were T cells, B-cell-depleted T cells, or PBMCs; the material itself was cDNA or gDNA.

Germline values: CDR1 ENHRY, CDR2 SYGVKD. Germline trimming cut 2 bases from V and 6 bases from J; bases unmatched to any gene: 7. The CDR3 totals 15 residues. In the authors' methods: Using reference gene primer amplification, nucleated cell counts were estimated. The protocol was immunoSEQ multiplex PCR, while the TCRdb copy is restricted to in-frame clones and leaves out a portion. That table supplies the V and J calls and clone size; D and trimming were determined from the DNA. This table has about 130,000 clones, roughly 74% appearing once. What was sequenced was peripheral blood. This chain connects TRBV10-3 to TRBJ1-2, with TRBD1 matching 9 bases. This clonotype was sampled from a man aged 55 to 70 with acute or convalescent COVID-19. The DNA for the CDR3 is TGTGCCATCAGTGAGGCTGGACAGGGGTTGAATGGCTACACCTTC. It encodes CAISEAGQGLNGYTF.